This T cell receptor (beta chain) was identified during a study of T cell changes during pregnancy in multiple sclerosis. The V gene's germline CDR1 is LNHDA and CDR2 SQIVND (reference sequence). The CDR3 sequence is 14 residues long. V lost 0 bases, J lost 5 bases, and 10 bases lay in between. The data were produced by immunoSEQ multiplex PCR, yet TCRdb's version contains in-frame clones alone and is incomplete. The repertoire includes 35,000 to 45,000 clones, approximately 93% of them detected once, and roughly 8% sits in the top ten. A single count supports this clone. The TCR comes from a female donor with multiple sclerosis, enrolled in a pregnancy study. Sequenced here: CD8+ T cells from peripheral blood mononuclear cells, sampled in the third trimester of pregnancy. The chain is built from TRBV19 and TRBJ2-5; D may be TRBD2 (6 bases). The CDR3 region has the DNA TGTGCCAGTAGTATAGATCTGGAGGGCGAGACCCAGTACTTC. Residues: CASSIDLEGETQYF.